Below, 2 T cell receptor beta chains from the same sample are listed, as sequenced in a study of Ad26.COV2.S vaccination and SARS-CoV-2 variants listed by TCRdb under 2021. Interpreted using the paper, the treatment or condition label stands for: roughly 18 received Ad26.COV2.S at low or high dose, single or two shots; five or six received placebo; per-sample allocation not given. For vaccine and placebo recipients, repertoires were sequenced using samples collected on day 63 after the first injection. The library was obtained by the immunoSEQ multiplex PCR assay. Drawn from immuneACCESS, this table holds only the in-frame rearrangements with V and J called that TCRdb kept. Clones are partly lost; checked studies trace under half to an unresolved V gene and leave the rest unexplained. This sample holds about 350,000 clones; about 85% were observed only once. The ten largest clones capture 5.5% to 7% of the sample.

The sequencing used peripheral blood, collected in a trial of Ad26.COV2.S vaccine versus placebo. These receptors came from a person aged 18-65 years who received the Ad26.COV2.S COVID-19 vaccine or a placebo.

The chain employs TRBV30 and TRBJ2-7; D unclear. V shed 1 base and J shed 2 bases, with 6 bases lying between them. The germline V gene has CDR1 GTSNPN and CDR2 SVGIG (reference sequence). This CDR3 is built from 12 residues. CDR3 DNA: TGTGCCTGGAGTGCCCTTCCCTACGAGCAGTACTTC. Protein sequence: CAWSALPYEQYF. Looking up the rest from reference TRBV30 and TRBJ2-7 gives the full variable domain: SQTIHQWPATLVQPVGSPLSLECTVEGTSNPNLYWYRQAAGRGLQLLFYSVGIGQISSEVPQNLSASRPQDRQFILSSKKLLLSDSGFYLCAWSALPYEQYFGPGTRLTVT.

This chain connects TRBV7-2 to TRBJ2-5, with 8 bases aligning to TRBD1. CDR1 and CDR2 (germline): SGHTA, FQGNSA. Trimming removed 5 bases from V and 5 bases from J; junction bases left unmatched: 10. The CDR3 has 15 amino acids. In DNA, the CDR3 is TGTGCCAGCAGCGCCGGACAGGGAACTATTGAGACCCAGTACTTC. Translated, it gives CASSAGQGTIETQYF.